The 10 T cell receptor beta chains below were found in one sample sequenced in a study of CD8+ T cells in alopecia areata. The treatment: oral pan-JAK inhibitor, 5-10 mg twice daily. Once RNA had been extracted, it was reverse transcribed into cDNA to act as the sequencing template. Assay used: immunoSEQ multiplex PCR; TCRdb lists only in-frame clones, some missing. The top ten clones hold roughly 0.67% of a sample with fewer than 250,000 clones, roughly three fifths of them seen once. The sequencing used CD4+ T cells sorted from blood, collected at week 4, from a patient treated with tofacitinib. The source of these receptors is a human donor with alopecia areata.

The chain has TRBV30 and TRBJ1-2; 9 positions agree with TRBD1. The CDR3 contains 13 residues. Germline values: CDR1 GTSNPN, CDR2 SVGIG (reference sequence). V was clipped by 2 bases and J by 4 bases; unmatched bases: 2. The CDR3 protein is CAWSPGQGYGYTF. Written as DNA, the CDR3 is TGTGCCTGGAGTCCGGGACAGGGCTATGGCTACACCTTC.

The V and J genes are TRBV6-5 and TRBJ2-5; D uncertain. The V end was cut by 7 bases, the J end by 5 bases, with 8 bases between. The CDR3 is made up of 11 amino acids. Per germline, CDR1 MNHEY and CDR2 SVGAGI. The CDR3 here is CASKDWETQYF. DNA for the CDR3: TGTGCCAGCAAGGATTGGGAGACCCAGTACTTC.

The chain joins TRBV5-1 to TRBJ2-7; 8 nucleotides align to TRBD2. Germline assignment: CDR1 SGHRS and CDR2 YFSETQ. This CDR3 is 12 amino acids long. Germline trimming cut 4 bases from V and 3 bases from J; bases unmatched to any gene: 0. CDR3 DNA sequence: TGCGCCAGCAGCGGGACTAGCTACGAGCAGTACTTC. Its protein product is CASSGTSYEQYF.

The DNA for the CDR3 is TGCAGCGTTGATCCGACAGGACAAGAGACCCAGTACTTC. It codes for CSVDPTGQETQYF. The chain carries TRBV29-1 and TRBJ2-5; D might be TRBD1 (6 bases). Germline lookup yields CDR1 SQVTM and CDR2 ANQGSEA. The ends were cut back, 3 bases at V and 2 bases at J, with 10 bases in the middle. This CDR3 spans 13 amino acids.

The chain employs TRBV6-5 and TRBJ1-5, with D hard to call. The CDR3 is 15 residues long. V lost 5 bases to trimming and J lost 0 bases, with 11 bases between them. Germline CDR1 and CDR2: MNHEY and SVGAGI. The CDR3 DNA sequence: TGTGCCAGCAGTACGGCGGGGTATAGCAATCAGCCCCAGCATTTT. Encoded protein: CASSTAGYSNQPQHF.

The chain recombines TRBV30 with TRBJ2-1; no clear D gene. Germline CDR1 and CDR2: GTSNPN and SVGIG (reference sequence). Deletions cut 2 bases from V and 4 bases from J, with 6 bases between. The CDR3 consists of 12 residues. CDR3 DNA: TGTGCCTGGAGTTTGAGATACAATGAGCAGTTCTTC. It codes for CAWSLRYNEQFF.

This sequence joins TRBV30 and TRBJ1-2, with 10 bases that match TRBD1. The junction had 5 bases not matched to a gene; V was cut back by 4 bases and J by 6 bases. CDR1 and CDR2 from the germline V gene are GTSNPN and SVGIG (reference sequence). The CDR3 covers 13 residues. The CDR3: CAWTKDRGDGYTF. The CDR3 nucleotides read TGTGCCTGGACCAAGGACAGGGGGGATGGCTACACCTTC.

This clone was seen just once. The chain employs TRBV14 and TRBJ2-7; 11 positions match TRBD2. CDR1 is SGHDN, CDR2 FVKESK, per germline. The length of the CDR3 is 15 residues. With 4 bases clipped from V and 2 bases from J, the junction kept 4 bases outside the gene matches. The DNA of the CDR3 is TGTGCCAGCAGCCCCCTAGCGGGAGGAGCCTACGAGCAGTACTTC. The encoded protein is CASSPLAGGAYEQYF.

CDR3 amino acids: CATSRALTGSGEQFF. CDR3 nucleotide sequence: TGTGCCACCAGCAGAGCCCTAACAGGGTCGGGTGAGCAGTTCTTC. The J gene is TRBJ2-1, the V gene TRBV15; the D gene is possibly TRBD1 (6 bases). The germline CDR1 and CDR2 sequences are LNHNV and YYDKDF (reference sequence). Trimming pared 1 base from V and 9 bases from J, leaving 16 bases between. The CDR3 sequence is 15 residues long. The complete variable domain, with remaining parts taken from reference TRBV15 and TRBJ2-1, reads DAMVIQNPRYQVTQFGKPVTLSCSQTLNHNVMYWYQQKSSQAPKLLFHYYDKDFNNEADTPDNFQSRRPNTSFCFLDIRSPGLGDTAMYLCATSRALTGSGEQFFGPGTRLTVL.

This clone was recorded a few times. This chain uses TRBV29-1 with TRBJ2-5; D tentatively fits TRBD1 or TRBD2 (5 bases each). Deletions cut 1 base from V and 0 bases from J, with 12 bases between. Germline-derived CDR1 and CDR2 are SQVTM and ANQGSEA. The CDR3 runs to 15 residues. CDR3: CSVEGGRGDQETQYF. Here the CDR3 DNA reads TGCAGCGTTGAAGGGGGACGGGGAGACCAAGAGACCCAGTACTTC. Full variable domain (missing parts from reference TRBV29-1 and TRBJ2-5): SAVISQKPSRDICQRGTSLTIQCQVDSQVTMMFWYRQQPGQSLTLIATANQGSEATYESGFVIDKFPISRPNLTFSTLTVSNMSPEDSSIYLCSVEGGRGDQETQYFGPGTRLLVL.